Listed below are T cell receptor beta chains from one sample, sequenced in a study of identical twins. MiXCR, run by TCRdb on the 5' RACE reads, gives a single entry per CDR3 protein. The sample contains a few hundred thousand distinct CDR3 sequences, 9.5% to 10% of which appear only once. The data were also submitted as part of a second study, on yellow fever vaccine responses in identical twins.

The sequenced sample was PBMCs. These receptors all come from a woman aged 18 to 35 in good health. CDR3s include the opening cysteine and the closing phenylalanine or tryptophan. Each record gives: J gene, D gene, V gene, clone size, CDR3 DNA, CDR3 protein. A D gene is named only where the DNA matches it firmly. For some rows the clone size is stated as once, few or many, or as a class when expanded; others skip it.

J: TRBJ2-3; D: TRBD2; V: TRBV20-1; size: few; DNA: TGCAGTGCAAACAGACTAGCGTTGACGATGGCAGATACGCAGTATTTT; CDR3: CSANRLALTMADTQYF
J: TRBJ2-7; D: -; V: TRBV5-6; size: -; DNA: TGTGCCAGCAGCCTGGACAGACTTCGCGAGCAGTACTTC; CDR3: CASSLDRLREQYF
J: TRBJ2-3; D: -; V: TRBV4-2; size: many; DNA: TGTGCCAGCAGCCAAGGAGGGCCATCCTATACGCAGTATTTT; CDR3: CASSQGGPSYTQYF
J: TRBJ2-1; D: TRBD1; V: TRBV5-1; size: many; DNA: TGCGCCAGCAGCGATTCCGGGACAGGGTACAATGAGCAGTTCTTC; CDR3: CASSDSGTGYNEQFF
J: TRBJ1-1; D: TRBD1; V: TRBV7-9; size: few; DNA: TGTGCCAGCAGCTCGCTCTCAGGGGGGATGAACACTGAAGCTTTCTTT; CDR3: CASSSLSGGMNTEAFF
J: TRBJ2-5; D: -; V: TRBV5-1; size: -; DNA: TGCGCCAGCAGCTTGGTTCCGGGACCCTCGGAGACCCAGTACTTC; CDR3: CASSLVPGPSETQYF
J: TRBJ2-2; D: -; V: TRBV9; size: -; DNA: TGTGCCAGCAGCGTAACCGCCCAGGGCTCCGGGGAGCTGTTTTTT; CDR3: CASSVTAQGSGELFF
J: TRBJ2-5; D: -; V: TRBV5-1; size: many; DNA: TGCGCCAGCAGCCCGGACTTTGGAGAGACCCAGTACTTC; CDR3: CASSPDFGETQYF
J: TRBJ2-5; D: -; V: TRBV6-5; size: few; DNA: TGTGCCAGCAGTTACTTGGTGGGGAGCCAAGAGACCCAGTACTTC; CDR3: CASSYLVGSQETQYF
J: TRBJ2-3; D: TRBD1; V: TRBV20-1; size: many; DNA: TGCAGTGCTACCGGACAGGTCACAGATACGCAGTATTTT; CDR3: CSATGQVTDTQYF
J: TRBJ2-2; D: -; V: TRBV20-1; size: few; DNA: TGCAGTGCTATGGGGGGCGGCACCGGGGAGCTGTTTTTT; CDR3: CSAMGGGTGELFF
J: TRBJ2-7; D: -; V: TRBV30; size: -; DNA: TGTGCCTGGCGTACAGGGGGGGAAGAGCAGTACTTC; CDR3: CAWRTGGEEQYF
J: TRBJ2-5; D: TRBD2; V: TRBV4-1; size: many; DNA: TGCGCCAGCAGCCATCTTATAGCGGGAGGGCCTCAAGAGACCCAGTACTTC; CDR3: CASSHLIAGGPQETQYF
J: TRBJ2-7; D: -; V: TRBV6-5; size: -; DNA: TGTGCCAGCAGTTACTCCAGGGGTCAAACCTACGAGCAGTACTTC; CDR3: CASSYSRGQTYEQYF
J: TRBJ1-5; D: -; V: TRBV28; size: -; DNA: TGTGCCAGCAGTGGGGGCAATTTTGGGCAGCAGCCCCAGCATTTT; CDR3: CASSGGNFGQQPQHF
J: TRBJ2-7; D: -; V: TRBV9; size: few; DNA: TGTGCCAGCAGCGTGTCAGGGGCCTACGAGCAGTACTTC; CDR3: CASSVSGAYEQYF
J: TRBJ2-2; D: -; V: TRBV6-5; size: -; DNA: TGTGCCAGCAGTTACCTCCAGGGCGGGACCGGGGAGCTGTTTTTT; CDR3: CASSYLQGGTGELFF
J: TRBJ2-2; D: -; V: TRBV24-1; size: -; DNA: TGTGCCACCAGTGTGTCGGACGCATCGAACACCGGGGAGCTGTTTTTT; CDR3: CATSVSDASNTGELFF
J: TRBJ2-7; D: TRBD1; V: TRBV7-9; size: many; DNA: TGTGCCAGCAGCGAGAACAGGGGGCCGTACTTC; CDR3: CASSENRGPYF
J: TRBJ2-7; D: -; V: TRBV21-1; size: -; DNA: TGTGCCAGCAGTCTTGGGGATAGGGCCCCCTACGAGCAGTACTTC; CDR3: CASSLGDRAPYEQYF
J: TRBJ1-6; D: -; V: TRBV3-1; size: -; DNA: TGTGCCAGCAGCCAACCCCTGGTCGGTTCACCCCTCCACTTT; CDR3: CASSQPLVGSPLHF
J: TRBJ2-2; D: -; V: TRBV18; size: -; DNA: TGTGCCAGCTCACCACCGGGGGCCAGCACCGGGGAGCTGTTTTTT; CDR3: CASSPPGASTGELFF
J: TRBJ2-2; D: -; V: TRBV7-8; size: few; DNA: TGTGCCAGCAGTCCAAACAGGGCCGGGGAGCTGTTTTTT; CDR3: CASSPNRAGELFF
J: TRBJ2-5; D: -; V: TRBV9; size: many; DNA: TGTGCCAGCAGCCTATCCTTAACGGAGACCCAGTACTTC; CDR3: CASSLSLTETQYF
J: TRBJ2-1; D: TRBD2; V: TRBV3-1; size: many; DNA: TGTGCCAGCAGCCAATTAGCGGGGGGCGGGTACAATGAGCAGTTCTTC; CDR3: CASSQLAGGGYNEQFF
J: TRBJ1-2; D: -; V: TRBV2; size: -; DNA: TGTGCCAGCAGTGAACCTGAAGGGGGGCGGTATGGCTACACCTTC; CDR3: CASSEPEGGRYGYTF
J: TRBJ2-7; D: -; V: TRBV11-1; size: -; DNA: TGTGCCAGCAGCCCTACCCGAGGGGGGACCTACGAGCAGTACTTC; CDR3: CASSPTRGGTYEQYF
J: TRBJ2-1; D: TRBD2; V: TRBV15; size: -; DNA: TGTGCCACCAGCAGCGGGAGGGCCATGGAGCAGTTCTTC; CDR3: CATSSGRAMEQFF
J: TRBJ2-2; D: -; V: TRBV29-1; size: few; DNA: TGCAGCGTTGATGAGGCCGAGGGAGGGGAGCTGTTTTTT; CDR3: CSVDEAEGGELFF
J: TRBJ2-7; D: -; V: TRBV10-3; size: few; DNA: TGTGCCATCAGTGAGAAGGTCAGATCCTACGAGCAGTACTTC; CDR3: CAISEKVRSYEQYF
J: TRBJ1-1; D: TRBD1; V: TRBV5-6; size: many; DNA: TGTGCCAGCAGCTGGGAGAGGACAGGTCCGAACACTGAAGCTTTCTTT; CDR3: CASSWERTGPNTEAFF
J: TRBJ2-7; D: -; V: TRBV18; size: -; DNA: TGTGCCAGCTCACCACCTCAGGGGAATGTGAACTACGAGCAGTACTTC; CDR3: CASSPPQGNVNYEQYF
J: TRBJ1-5; D: -; V: TRBV7-9; size: many; DNA: TGTGCCAGCAGCTTAGAGGACCCGGGACAGCATTTT; CDR3: CASSLEDPGQHF
J: TRBJ2-1; D: TRBD2; V: TRBV7-6; size: many; DNA: TGTGCCAGCAGCTACTGGACGGGACTAGCGGGGGGTAGCTCCTACAATGAGCAGTTCTTC; CDR3: CASSYWTGLAGGSSYNEQFF
J: TRBJ2-7; D: TRBD2; V: TRBV28; size: -; DNA: TGTGCCAGCAGTACCCCGGGGGGGGAGCGCCCCTACGAGCAGTACTTC; CDR3: CASSTPGGERPYEQYF
J: TRBJ2-1; D: TRBD2; V: TRBV9; size: few; DNA: TGTGCCAGCAGCCCTCCGGGACTATTTTTAGATGAGCAGTTCTTC; CDR3: CASSPPGLFLDEQFF